Ten or more counts support the clone carrying this T cell receptor beta chain. Antigen specificity is unknown. The sample is drawn from a study of T cells in Graves' hyperthyroidism and ophthalmopathy. Per germline, CDR1 LNHNV and CDR2 YYDKDF (reference sequence). Between the trimmed V and J ends, which lost 0 bases and 4 bases, there was a span of 9 bases. The CDR3 has 14 amino acids. Amplification yielded TCR beta CDR3 regions, with RNA transcripts as the source. Carried out on the TCR CDR3, a first-round RT-PCR used the HTBI primer set. TCRdb reprocessed the multiplex PCR reads via MiXCR and lists one record per CDR3 protein. This table holds around 700,000 distinct CDR3 sequences, about 19% found once. Study observations and caveats: The blood repertoire included most of the expanded thyroid clonotypes above 0.001.

The source is a woman aged 45 to 65 with Graves' hyperthyroidism that later progressed to Graves' ophthalmopathy. This rearrangement joins TRBV15 to TRBJ1-1; D ambiguous. Sequencing was performed on blood. CDR3 loop: CATSRDIGPTEAFF. The CDR3 DNA reads TGTGCCACCAGCAGAGACATCGGGCCCACTGAAGCTTTCTTT.